One sample yielded the 28 T cell receptor beta chains listed below, sequenced in a study of control samples from healthy donors and cancer patients. Repertoires were generated with immunoSEQ multiplex PCR, while TCRdb's copy carries only in-frame clones and drops some. The sample records around 80,000 clones, about 88% being singletons. The specimen was blood. The receptors derive from a woman in her forties or fifties in good health.

The chain joins TRBV10-2 to TRBJ2-3; 14 positions agree with TRBD2. After removal of 3 bases from V and 4 bases from J, the junction contained 3 bases not matched to a gene. This CDR3 spans 16 amino acids. Germline V CDR1 and CDR2: WSHSY, SAAADI. The CDR3 here is CASSERLAGGSDTQYF. The CDR3 region has the DNA TGCGCCAGCAGTGAAAGACTAGCGGGGGGGTCAGATACGCAGTATTTT.

CDR3 region: CASSVDVSWGNTIYF. In DNA, the CDR3 is TGTGCCAGCAGCGTAGATGTGTCGTGGGGAAACACCATATATTTT. The V gene is TRBV9, the J gene TRBJ1-3, with no clear D. The CDR3 contains 15 residues. The germline gives CDR1 SGDLS, CDR2 YYNGEE. The ends were cut back, 0 bases at V and 4 bases at J, with 11 bases in the middle. Supplemented by reference TRBV9 and TRBJ1-3, the full variable domain reads DSGVTQTPKHLITATGQRVTLRCSPRSGDLSVYWYQQSLDQGLQFLIQYYNGEERAKGNILERFSAQQFPDLHSELNLSSLELGDSALYFCASSVDVSWGNTIYFGEGSWLTVV.

The chain has TRBV7-8 and TRBJ2-3, with a weak D call TRBD2 (5 bases). V lost 4 bases, J lost 6 bases, and 20 bases lay in between. CDR1 and CDR2 from the germline V gene are SGHVS and FQNEAQ. The CDR3 runs to 16 residues. In nucleotides, the CDR3 is TGTGCCAGCAGCTCGAGATCATTCGGCCGCGGGGATACGCAGTATTTT. This translates into CASSSRSFGRGDTQYF.

The J gene is TRBJ2-2, the V gene TRBV4-1, with TRBD1 matching 7 bases. The germline V gene encodes CDR1 MGHRA and CDR2 YSYEKL. The ends lost 2 bases at V and 3 bases at J; junction bases unmatched: 6. This CDR3 contains 16 residues. The CDR3 reads CASSQTRDRDTGELFF. The CDR3 DNA reads TGCGCCAGCAGCCAAACCCGGGACAGAGACACCGGGGAGCTGTTTTTT.

V is TRBV19 and J is TRBJ1-5, with a possible D match to TRBD1 (5 bases). The V and J ends lost 3 bases and 8 bases respectively, with 29 bases between them. The CDR3 is made up of 19 amino acids. Germline loops: CDR1 LNHDA, CDR2 SQIVND (reference sequence). CDR3 residues: CASSMAPPAAGREVEPQHF. The DNA of the CDR3 is TGTGCCAGTAGTATGGCGCCCCCTGCGGCAGGGAGAGAGGTAGAGCCCCAGCATTTT.

To note about this clone: The same CDR3 also results from other DNA sequences found in this sample. J is TRBJ1-6 and V is TRBV5-1; D call uncertain. Germline V gene lookup returns CDR1 SGHRS and CDR2 YFSETQ. The CDR3 totals 13 residues. Trimming removed 1 base from V and 7 bases from J, with 6 bases in between. The CDR3 loop is CASSLTENSPLHF. CDR3 bases: TGCGCCAGCAGCTTGACGGAGAATTCACCCCTCCACTTT.

V gene TRBV24-1 combines with J gene TRBJ2-3; D could derive from TRBD1 or TRBD2 (5 bases each). Germline loops: CDR1 KGHDR, CDR2 SFDVKD. The V end lost 3 bases, the J end lost 4 bases, and 13 bases lay between the germline ends. The CDR3 is 15 amino acids. The CDR3 region has the DNA TGTGCCACCAGTGATCACCGGGACGGTTCAGATACGCAGTATTTT. It is translated as CATSDHRDGSDTQYF.

This clone came up a few times. V usage is TRBV5-6 and J usage is TRBJ2-7; 7 positions agree with TRBD1. This CDR3 has 12 residues. Per germline, CDR1 SGHDT and CDR2 YYEEEE. V shed 8 bases and J 2 bases; nucleotides not matched to a gene: 4. The CDR3 region is CASYRGTYEQYF. DNA for the CDR3: TGTGCCAGTTACAGGGGAACCTACGAGCAGTACTTC.

Written as DNA, the CDR3 is TGTGCCAGCTCACCAACACAGCAATTAGCCGGGGAGCTGTTTTTT. Amino acids: CASSPTQQLAGELFF. The V gene is TRBV18, the J gene TRBJ2-2; D gene unclear. Germline lookup yields CDR1 KGHSH and CDR2 LQKENI. V shed 2 bases and J shed 6 bases, with 13 bases lying between them. The CDR3 sequence is 15 residues long.

The chain is built from TRBV5-4 and TRBJ1-2; unclear D gene. The CDR3 is 13 residues long. CDR1 is SGHNT and CDR2 is YYREEE in the germline V gene (reference sequence). The V end lost 0 bases, the J end lost 7 bases, and 10 bases lay between the germline ends. The CDR3 region is CASSLVPGSGYTF. The DNA of the CDR3 is TGTGCCAGCAGCTTGGTTCCAGGATCTGGCTACACCTTC.

The chain carries TRBV28 and TRBJ1-2; D not certain. Germline CDR1 and CDR2: MDHEN and SYDVKM. This CDR3 contains 13 residues. The V end was cut by 6 bases, the J end by 1 base, with 9 bases between. CDR3 DNA: TGTGCCAGCAGGGACGGCCATAACTATGGCTACACCTTC. Translating it yields CASRDGHNYGYTF.

V and J are TRBV18 and TRBJ1-5; D might be TRBD1 (5 bases). In germline, CDR1 is KGHSH, CDR2 LQKENI. Trimming stripped 3 bases from V and 4 bases from J, with 7 bases between. CDR3 length: 13 residues. The CDR3 bases are TGTGCCAGCTCACCTCAGGGAAATCAGCCCCAGCATTTT. Residues: CASSPQGNQPQHF.

The chain is built from TRBV9 and TRBJ2-3, with unresolved D. The germline V gene has CDR1 SGDLS and CDR2 YYNGEE. CDR3 length: 13 residues. Trimming shortened V by 0 bases and J by 8 bases, and 10 bases separated the two germline ends. CDR3 in DNA: TGTGCCAGCAGCGTAGACGAAGGTGTTACGCAGTATTTT. Translation gives CASSVDEGVTQYF.

CDR3 coding DNA: TGTGCCAGCACGGGGGGGCTTAAGGAAACGCAGTATTTT. Amino acids: CASTGGLKETQYF. The chain employs TRBV2 and TRBJ2-3; 8 bases line up with TRBD2. J was trimmed by 9 bases and V by 7 bases; bases with no gene match: 9. Germline V gene sequence: CDR1 SNHLY, CDR2 FYNNEI. The CDR3 covers 13 residues.

The DNA of the CDR3 is TGTGCCACCAGTGATGACCTCTGGGGTACGCAGTATTTT. Amino acids: CATSDDLWGTQYF. The chain couples TRBV24-1 to TRBJ2-3, with D unresolved. CDR3 length: 13 residues. In germline, CDR1 is KGHDR, CDR2 SFDVKD. V lost 3 bases, J lost 8 bases, and 11 bases lay in between.

Only one count was recorded for this clone. The chain couples TRBV7-6 to TRBJ2-1; D remains ambiguous. The CDR3 is 16 residues long. Germline CDR1 and CDR2: SGHVS and FNYEAQ. V was clipped by 5 bases and J by 5 bases, with 19 bases between them. The CDR3 loop is CASSIRGYSGDNEQFF. For the CDR3, the DNA is TGTGCCAGCAGCATAAGAGGCTACTCGGGTGACAATGAGCAGTTCTTC.

The rearrangement links TRBV7-8 to TRBJ2-1, with TRBD2 as a possible D gene (5 bases). Trimming removed 3 bases from V and 9 bases from J, with 9 bases in between. From germline, CDR1 is SGHVS and CDR2 FQNEAQ. This CDR3 is 12 amino acids long. The CDR3 DNA reads TGTGCCAGCAGCTTGTCGGGATCTGAGCAGTTCTTC. Encoded protein: CASSLSGSEQFF.

The rearrangement uses TRBV29-1 and TRBJ1-1, with a possible D match to TRBD1 (6 bases). The CDR3 extends over 14 amino acids. The ends were cut back, 4 bases at V and 1 base at J, with 13 bases in the middle. CDR1 and CDR2 (germline): SQVTM, ANQGSEA. Here the CDR3 reads CSVALGGWNTEAFF. The CDR3 DNA reads as TGCAGCGTTGCTCTGGGGGGCTGGAACACTGAAGCTTTCTTT.

The chain joins TRBV12-3 or TRBV12-4 to TRBJ1-4; D call uncertain. V lost 8 bases to trimming and J lost 5 bases, with 12 bases between them. This CDR3 is 13 amino acids long. The CDR3: CASQELINEKLFF. CDR3 sequence (DNA): TGTGCCAGCCAGGAGCTCATAAATGAAAAACTGTTTTTT.

The genes are TRBV19 and TRBJ2-1; D may match TRBD1 or TRBD2 (7 bases each). In germline, CDR1 is LNHDA, CDR2 SQIVND (reference sequence). The CDR3 sequence is 13 residues long. V was cut by 5 bases and J by 10 bases, with 15 bases left in between. The CDR3 spells CASSPNRGGEQFF. CDR3 coding DNA: TGTGCCAGTAGTCCGAACAGGGGAGGGGAGCAGTTCTTC.

The V call is TRBV7-2, the J call TRBJ1-6, with D perhaps TRBD1 (5 bases). This CDR3 is 13 amino acids long. The V gene lost 5 bases and the J gene lost 8 bases, with 10 bases spanning the gap. Germline CDR1 and CDR2: SGHTA and FQGNSA. CDR3 residues: CASSDRVDSPLHF. CDR3 nucleotides: TGTGCCAGCAGCGACAGAGTGGATTCACCCCTCCACTTT.

The rearrangement links TRBV11-2 to TRBJ2-1; D is possibly TRBD2 (5 bases). The ends were cut back, 5 bases at V and 9 bases at J, with 11 bases in the middle. This CDR3 is built from 12 residues. The germline CDR1 and CDR2 sequences are SGHAT and FQNNGV. CDR3 region: CASSIASGEQFF. CDR3 in DNA: TGTGCCAGCAGCATAGCGTCGGGTGAGCAGTTCTTC.

J is TRBJ2-1 and V is TRBV6-5; maybe TRBD2 (5 bases). The germline V and J ends were trimmed by 2 bases and 6 bases, with 14 bases remaining between them. Germline-derived CDR1 and CDR2 are MNHEY and SVGAGI. The CDR3 loop spans 15 amino acids. CDR3 loop: CASSYASSGPNEQFF. CDR3 in DNA: TGTGCCAGCAGTTACGCTAGCTCTGGGCCCAATGAGCAGTTCTTC.

V usage is TRBV5-6 and J usage is TRBJ1-2; D perhaps matches TRBD1 (5 bases). CDR3 length: 14 residues. Trimming cost V 1 base and J 8 bases, with 15 bases left between them. CDR1 and CDR2 (germline): SGHDT, YYEEEE. This CDR3 reads CASSLYWDPRGYTF. In nucleotides, the CDR3 is TGTGCCAGCAGCTTGTACTGGGACCCGAGAGGCTACACCTTC.

This clone was seen just once. J is TRBJ2-4 and V is TRBV3-1 (or the pseudogene TRBV3-2), with D unresolved. The CDR3 covers 15 residues. Trimming pared 0 bases from V and 0 bases from J, leaving 6 bases between. The germline CDR1 and CDR2 sequences are LGHDT and YNNKEL (reference sequence). The DNA of the CDR3 is TGTGCCAGCAGCCAAGATACCCTAGCCAAAAACATTCAGTACTTC. This encodes CASSQDTLAKNIQYF.

The V gene is TRBV2, the J gene TRBJ2-6; 7 bases are shared with TRBD1. J lost 0 bases, V lost 6 bases, and 2 bases had no gene match. Germline CDR1 and CDR2: SNHLY and FYNNEI. This CDR3 spans 15 amino acids. In nucleotides, the CDR3 is TGTGCCAGCAGAAGGGACAGCTCTGGGGCCAACGTCCTGACTTTC. Translated: CASRRDSSGANVLTF.

This rearrangement joins TRBV7-8 to TRBJ2-2; D is uncertain. CDR3 length equals 12 residues. Trimming took off 1 base at V and 7 bases at J, with 4 bases between the two ends. Germline values: CDR1 SGHVS, CDR2 FQNEAQ. CDR3 residues: CASSLDIGELFF. The CDR3 nucleotides read TGTGCCAGCAGCTTAGATATCGGGGAGCTGTTTTTT.

The rearrangement links TRBV4-1 to TRBJ1-2; D is uncertain. V was shortened by 0 bases and J by 3 bases, with 8 bases between the two germline ends. The CDR3 spans 14 residues. Per the germline V gene, CDR1 is MGHRA and CDR2 is YSYEKL. The DNA of the CDR3 is TGCGCCAGCAGCCAAGATGTAACAGACTATGGCTACACCTTC. Amino acid sequence: CASSQDVTDYGYTF.